This TCR beta chain was obtained from a study of shared clonotypes between healthy human individuals. Recent acute infections and vaccinations were absent in the healthy HIV-negative adult donors. Subsets obtained from CD4+ cells comprised CD45RA+ naive and CD45RA-negative memory cells. Trimming stripped 6 bases from V and 10 bases from J, with 16 bases between. CDR1 is MNHEY and CDR2 is SVGAGI in the germline V gene. The CDR3 is made up of 13 amino acids. Here immunoSEQ multiplex PCR was the method, and the copy in TCRdb shows in-frame clones only, minus some. The profile shows about 2.3 million clones, just over 90% of them singletons.

This clonotype was obtained from a man in his late teens or twenties in good health. Some clones in this sample may be carry-over from other donors' samples. Sequencing was done on a sample of naive CD4+ T cells from PBMCs. Subset of the sample: CD45RA+ positively selected. This rearrangement joins TRBV6-5 to TRBJ2-1, with D perhaps assigned TRBD1 or TRBD2 (5 bases each). The CDR3 DNA follows: TGTGCCAGCAGACGGGACCCCGAGGGGGAGCAGTTCTTC. This sequence encodes CASRRDPEGEQFF.